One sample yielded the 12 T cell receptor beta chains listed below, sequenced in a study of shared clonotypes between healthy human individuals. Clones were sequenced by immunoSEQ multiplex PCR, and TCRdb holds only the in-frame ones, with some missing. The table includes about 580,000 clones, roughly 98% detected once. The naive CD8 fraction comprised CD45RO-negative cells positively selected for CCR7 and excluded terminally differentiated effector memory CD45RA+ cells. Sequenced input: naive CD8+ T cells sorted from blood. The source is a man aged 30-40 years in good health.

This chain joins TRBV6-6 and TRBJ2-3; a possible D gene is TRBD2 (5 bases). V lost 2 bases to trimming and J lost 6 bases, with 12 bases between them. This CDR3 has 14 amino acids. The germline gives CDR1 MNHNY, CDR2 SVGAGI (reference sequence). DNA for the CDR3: TGTGCCAGCAGTTACACCAGCGGACTGGATACGCAGTATTTT. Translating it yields CASSYTSGLDTQYF.

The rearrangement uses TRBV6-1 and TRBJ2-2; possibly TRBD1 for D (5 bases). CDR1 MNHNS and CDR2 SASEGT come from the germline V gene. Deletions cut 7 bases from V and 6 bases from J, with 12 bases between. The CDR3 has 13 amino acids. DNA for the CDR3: TGTGCCAGCATGAAGGGGCAGTCCGGGGAGCTGTTTTTT. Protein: CASMKGQSGELFF.

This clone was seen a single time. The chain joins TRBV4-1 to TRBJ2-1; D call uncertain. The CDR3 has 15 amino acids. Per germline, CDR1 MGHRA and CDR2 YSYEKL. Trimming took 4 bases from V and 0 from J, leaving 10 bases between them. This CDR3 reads CASSPLASSYNEQFF. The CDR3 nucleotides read TGCGCCAGCAGCCCCCTTGCTAGCTCCTACAATGAGCAGTTCTTC.

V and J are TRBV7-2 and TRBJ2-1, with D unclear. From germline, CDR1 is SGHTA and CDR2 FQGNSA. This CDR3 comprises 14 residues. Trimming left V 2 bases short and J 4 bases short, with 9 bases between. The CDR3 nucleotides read TGTGCCAGCAGCTTAAGGATGGTGTACAATGAGCAGTTCTTC. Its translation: CASSLRMVYNEQFF.

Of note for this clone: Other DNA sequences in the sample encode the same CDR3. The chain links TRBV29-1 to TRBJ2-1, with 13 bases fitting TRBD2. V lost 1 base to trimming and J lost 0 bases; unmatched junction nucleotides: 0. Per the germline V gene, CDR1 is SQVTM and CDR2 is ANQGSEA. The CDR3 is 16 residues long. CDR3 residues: CSVEGTSGSSYNEQFF. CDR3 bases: TGCAGCGTTGAAGGGACTAGCGGGAGCTCCTACAATGAGCAGTTCTTC.

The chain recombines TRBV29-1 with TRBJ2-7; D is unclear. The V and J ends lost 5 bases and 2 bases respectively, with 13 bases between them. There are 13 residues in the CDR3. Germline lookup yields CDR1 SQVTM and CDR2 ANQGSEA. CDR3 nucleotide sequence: TGCAGCGTTAGCTTTGAGTTCGCCTACGAGCAGTACTTC. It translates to CSVSFEFAYEQYF.

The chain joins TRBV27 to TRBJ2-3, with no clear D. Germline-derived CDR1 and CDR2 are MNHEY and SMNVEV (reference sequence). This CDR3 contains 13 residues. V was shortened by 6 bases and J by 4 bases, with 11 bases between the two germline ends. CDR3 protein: CASSSVDADTQYF. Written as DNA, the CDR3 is TGTGCCAGCAGCTCCGTCGATGCAGATACGCAGTATTTT.

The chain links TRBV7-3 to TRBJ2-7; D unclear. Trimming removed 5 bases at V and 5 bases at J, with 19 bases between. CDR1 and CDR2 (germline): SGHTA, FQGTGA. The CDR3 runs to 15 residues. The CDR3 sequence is CASSRDTSAFHEQYF. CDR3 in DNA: TGTGCCAGCAGCCGTGACACTTCTGCTTTCCACGAGCAGTACTTC. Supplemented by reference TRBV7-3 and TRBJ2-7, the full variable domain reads GAGVSQTPSNKVTEKGKYVELRCDPISGHTALYWYRQSLGQGPEFLIYFQGTGAADDSGLPNDRFFAVRPEGSVSTLKIQRTERGDSAVYLCASSRDTSAFHEQYFGPGTRLTVT.

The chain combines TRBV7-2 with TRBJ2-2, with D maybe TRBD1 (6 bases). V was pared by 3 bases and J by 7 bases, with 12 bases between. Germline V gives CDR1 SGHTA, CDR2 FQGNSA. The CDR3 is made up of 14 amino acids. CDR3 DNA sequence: TGTGCCAGCAGCTTCAGGGGCACGGACGGGGAGCTGTTTTTT. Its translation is CASSFRGTDGELFF.

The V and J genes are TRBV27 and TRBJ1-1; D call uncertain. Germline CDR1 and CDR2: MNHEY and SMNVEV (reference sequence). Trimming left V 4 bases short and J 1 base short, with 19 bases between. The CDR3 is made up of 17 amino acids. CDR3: CASSSGPVPPQNTEAFF. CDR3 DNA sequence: TGTGCCAGCAGTTCCGGACCGGTCCCCCCCCAGAACACTGAAGCTTTCTTT.

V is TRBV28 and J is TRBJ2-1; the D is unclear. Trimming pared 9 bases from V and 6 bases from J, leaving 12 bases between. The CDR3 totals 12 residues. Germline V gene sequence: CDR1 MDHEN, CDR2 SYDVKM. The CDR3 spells CARRATLNEQFF. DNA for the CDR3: TGTGCCAGACGGGCGACCCTCAATGAGCAGTTCTTC.

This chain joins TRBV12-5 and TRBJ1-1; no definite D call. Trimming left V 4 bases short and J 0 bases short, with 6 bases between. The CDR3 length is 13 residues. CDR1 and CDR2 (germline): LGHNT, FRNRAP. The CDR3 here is CASGSGVNTEAFF. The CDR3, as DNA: TGTGCTAGTGGTTCCGGGGTGAACACTGAAGCTTTCTTT. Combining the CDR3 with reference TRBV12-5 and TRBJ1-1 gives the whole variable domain DARVTQTPRHKVTEMGQEVTMRCQPILGHNTVFWYRQTMMQGLELLAYFRNRAPLDDSGMPKDRFSAEMPDATLATLKIQPSEPRDSAVYFCASGSGVNTEAFFGQGTRLTVV.